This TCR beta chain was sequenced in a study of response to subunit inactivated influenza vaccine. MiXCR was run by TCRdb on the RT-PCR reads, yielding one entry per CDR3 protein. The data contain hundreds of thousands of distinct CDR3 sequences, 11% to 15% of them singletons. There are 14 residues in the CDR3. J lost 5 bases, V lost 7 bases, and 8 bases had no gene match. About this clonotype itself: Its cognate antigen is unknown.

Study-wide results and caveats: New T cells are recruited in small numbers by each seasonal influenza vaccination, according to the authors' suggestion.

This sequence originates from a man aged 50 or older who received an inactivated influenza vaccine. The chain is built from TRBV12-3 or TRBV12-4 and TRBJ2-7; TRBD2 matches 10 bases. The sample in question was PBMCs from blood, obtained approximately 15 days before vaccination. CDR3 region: CASTRGLAGDEQYF. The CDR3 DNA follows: TGTGCCAGCACCCGGGGGCTAGCGGGGGACGAGCAGTACTTC.